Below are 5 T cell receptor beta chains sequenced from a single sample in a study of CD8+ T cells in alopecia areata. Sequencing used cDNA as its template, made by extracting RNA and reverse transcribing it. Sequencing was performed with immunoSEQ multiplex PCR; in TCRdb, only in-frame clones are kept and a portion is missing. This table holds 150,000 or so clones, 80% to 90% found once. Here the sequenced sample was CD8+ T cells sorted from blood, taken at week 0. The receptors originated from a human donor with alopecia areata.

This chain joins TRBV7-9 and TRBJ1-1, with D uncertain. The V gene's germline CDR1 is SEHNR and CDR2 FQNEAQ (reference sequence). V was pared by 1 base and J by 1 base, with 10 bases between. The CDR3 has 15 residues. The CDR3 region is CASSLVRGPNTEAFF. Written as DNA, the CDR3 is TGTGCCAGCAGCTTAGTTCGCGGTCCGAACACTGAAGCTTTCTTT.

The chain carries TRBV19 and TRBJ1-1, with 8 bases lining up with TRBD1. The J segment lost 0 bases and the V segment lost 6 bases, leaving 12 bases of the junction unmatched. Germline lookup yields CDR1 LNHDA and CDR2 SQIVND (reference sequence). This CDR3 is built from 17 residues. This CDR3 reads CASRSGQEGIMNTEAFF. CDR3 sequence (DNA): TGTGCCAGTAGATCGGGACAGGAGGGAATCATGAACACTGAAGCTTTCTTT.

The CDR3 reads CASSPNLGTTVWEQYF. In DNA, the CDR3 is TGTGCCAGCAGCCCCAATTTGGGGACAACCGTCTGGGAGCAGTACTTC. This chain connects TRBV7-9 to TRBJ2-7; TRBD1 is a possible D gene (6 bases). The germline V gene encodes CDR1 SEHNR and CDR2 FQNEAQ (reference sequence). The ends were cut back, 5 bases at V and 7 bases at J, with 24 bases in the middle. There are 16 residues in the CDR3. Based on the CDR3 plus reference TRBV7-9 and TRBJ2-7, the full variable domain is DTGVSQNPRHKITKRGQNVTFRCDPISEHNRLYWYRQTLGQGPEFLTYFQNEAQLEKSRLLSDRFSAERPKGSFSTLEIQRTEQGDSAMYLCASSPNLGTTVWEQYFGPGTRLTVT.

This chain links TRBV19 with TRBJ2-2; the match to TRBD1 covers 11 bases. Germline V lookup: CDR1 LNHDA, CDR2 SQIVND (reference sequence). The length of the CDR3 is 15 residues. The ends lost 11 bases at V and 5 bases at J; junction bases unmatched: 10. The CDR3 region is CASGPGTGGTGELFF. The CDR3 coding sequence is TGTGCCTCAGGGCCCGGGACAGGGGGAACCGGGGAGCTGTTTTTT.

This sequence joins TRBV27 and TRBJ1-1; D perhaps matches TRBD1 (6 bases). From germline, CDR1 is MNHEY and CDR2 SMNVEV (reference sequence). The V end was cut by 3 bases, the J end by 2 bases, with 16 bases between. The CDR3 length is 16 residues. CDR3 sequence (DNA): TGTGCCAGCAGTTTTTTAGGGGGTTCCCATAACACTGAAGCTTTCTTT. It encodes CASSFLGGSHNTEAFF.